One sample yielded the 17 T cell receptor beta chains listed below, sequenced in a study of blood T cell repertoires in COVID-19. The repertoire was sequenced with immunoSEQ multiplex PCR; TCRdb's copy has only in-frame clones and lacks some. The repertoire holds over 85,000 clones, with 70% to 90% as singletons. Sample: peripheral blood. Receptors were obtained from a human donor in a cohort sampled during active COVID-19.

The chain uses TRBV5-4 and TRBJ2-7, with D tentatively TRBD1 (5 bases). The CDR3 runs 14 residues. From germline, CDR1 is SGHNT and CDR2 YYREEE (reference sequence). Trimming removed 2 bases at V and 5 bases at J, with 14 bases between. Here the CDR3 DNA reads TGTGCCAGCAGCTTTAGGGCAGGGCAGAACGAGCAGTACTTC. Its protein is CASSFRAGQNEQYF.

The chain has TRBV30 and TRBJ2-2; TRBD1 matches 7 bases. Germline V CDR1 and CDR2: GTSNPN, SVGIG (reference sequence). Trimming took 7 bases from V and 6 from J; bases not matched to a gene: 2. The CDR3 is 11 amino acids. For the CDR3, the DNA is TGTGCCTTGACAGGGTCCGGGGAGCTGTTTTTT. Translation gives CALTGSGELFF.

The chain carries TRBV28 and TRBJ2-7; perhaps TRBD2 as D (5 bases). Per germline, CDR1 MDHEN and CDR2 SYDVKM. This CDR3 is 13 amino acids long. Trimming took 6 bases from V and 2 from J, leaving 11 bases between them. The CDR3 reads CASSSTGTYEQYF. The CDR3 coding sequence is TGTGCCAGCAGCTCAACGGGGACCTACGAGCAGTACTTC.

The chain employs TRBV6-5 and TRBJ2-1; 11 bases agree with TRBD2. This CDR3 has 15 residues. V gave up 7 bases and J gave up 1 base; unmatched junction bases: 3. Germline loops: CDR1 MNHEY, CDR2 SVGAGI. CDR3 DNA sequence: TGTGCCAGCATCCGACTAGCGGGGTCCTACAATGAGCAGTTCTTC. Translating gives CASIRLAGSYNEQFF.

This clone was picked up one time. For the CDR3, the DNA is TGTGCCAGCAGTGTTCACGGCACTGAAGCTTTCTTT. It encodes CASSVHGTEAFF. The rearrangement links TRBV2 to TRBJ1-1, with D hard to call. Trimming stripped 4 bases from V and 4 bases from J, with 7 bases between. This CDR3 is 12 amino acids long. The germline CDR1 and CDR2 sequences are SNHLY and FYNNEI.

J is TRBJ1-1 and V is TRBV3-1 (or the pseudogene TRBV3-2); 8 bases align to TRBD1. J was trimmed by 8 bases and V by 0 bases; bases with no gene match: 14. The CDR3 runs to 17 residues. From germline, CDR1 is LGHDT and CDR2 YNNKEL (reference sequence). The CDR3 region is CASSQETGRTGRLEAFF. The CDR3, as DNA: TGTGCCAGCAGCCAAGAAACCGGCCGGACAGGGAGATTGGAAGCTTTCTTT.

This chain links TRBV7-9 with TRBJ1-2; 8 bases are a match to TRBD1. With V trimmed by 3 bases and J by 7 bases, 4 bases remained unmatched. From germline, CDR1 is SEHNR and CDR2 FQNEAQ (reference sequence). This CDR3 has 13 residues. CDR3 sequence (DNA): TGTGCCAGCAGCTTCCCAGGGGGCTCTGGCTACACCTTC. Protein product: CASSFPGGSGYTF.

This clone showed up just once. The gene calls are TRBV27 and TRBJ1-5; D unclear. Trimming took off 10 bases at V and 0 bases at J, with 7 bases between the two ends. The CDR3 consists of 12 residues. The germline V gene encodes CDR1 MNHEY and CDR2 SMNVEV (reference sequence). The CDR3 sequence: CATGDSNQPQHF. The CDR3 nucleotides are TGTGCCACCGGAGATAGCAATCAGCCCCAGCATTTT.

CDR3 nucleotides: TGTGCCAGCAGCTCCAGGGGTGATCAGCCCCAGCATTTT. Translated: CASSSRGDQPQHF. J is TRBJ1-5 and V is TRBV7-2; weak D call: TRBD1 (6 bases). This CDR3 comprises 13 residues. Germline values: CDR1 SGHTA, CDR2 FQGNSA. Trimming shortened V by 4 bases and J by 5 bases, and 9 bases separated the two germline ends.

The chain combines TRBV5-6 with TRBJ2-4; TRBD1 agrees at 7 bases. J was trimmed by 7 bases and V by 5 bases; bases with no gene match: 12. This CDR3 is 15 amino acids long. Germline CDR1 SGHDT, CDR2 YYEEEE. The CDR3 sequence is CASRREGAHLNIQYF. CDR3 DNA: TGTGCCAGCAGAAGAGAGGGGGCGCATTTGAACATTCAGTACTTC.

V usage is TRBV11-3 and J usage is TRBJ2-2; 7 bases map to TRBD1. V lost 1 base, J lost 10 bases, and 6 bases stayed unmatched. The CDR3 length is 14 residues. CDR1 and CDR2 from the germline V gene are SGHNT and YENEEA. CDR3 nucleotides: TGTGCCAGCAGCTTAGGCGACAGGGTGGCGGAGCTGTTTTTT. Protein product: CASSLGDRVAELFF. Together with reference TRBV11-3 and TRBJ2-2, the CDR3 gives the full variable domain: EAGVVQSPRYKIIEKKQPVAFWCNPISGHNTLYWYLQNLGQGPELLIRYENEEAVDDSQLPKDRFSAERLKGVDSTLKIQPAELGDSAVYLCASSLGDRVAELFFGEGSRLTVL.

The V and J genes are TRBV7-9 and TRBJ1-1; 7 bases map to TRBD1. CDR1 is SEHNR and CDR2 is FQNEAQ in the germline V gene (reference sequence). V gave up 6 bases and J gave up 3 bases; unmatched junction bases: 4. This CDR3 region has 13 residues. The CDR3 sequence: CASRIQGYTEAFF. CDR3 nucleotides: TGTGCCAGCAGAATACAGGGGTACACTGAAGCTTTCTTT.

Only one count was recorded for this clone. V is TRBV29-1 and J is TRBJ2-1; D gene ambiguous. CDR1 and CDR2 from the germline V gene are SQVTM and ANQGSEA. The V gene lost 7 bases and the J gene lost 4 bases, with 8 bases spanning the gap. This CDR3 is 11 amino acids long. CDR3 in amino acids: CSAYSYNEQFF. The CDR3 nucleotides read TGCAGCGCTTACTCGTACAATGAGCAGTTCTTC.

The rearrangement uses TRBV10-3 and TRBJ1-1, with TRBD1 matching over 9 bases. The V gene's germline CDR1 is ENHRY and CDR2 SYGVKD. This CDR3 is built from 16 residues. V lost 6 bases and J lost 7; bases outside the gene matches: 15. The CDR3 region is CAIRGTGTGSSDEAFF. DNA for the CDR3: TGTGCCATCAGGGGGACCGGGACAGGGTCGAGTGATGAAGCTTTCTTT.

The chain carries TRBV28 and TRBJ1-1; 7 nucleotides line up with TRBD1. The CDR3 totals 16 residues. V was pared by 4 bases and J by 3 bases, with 11 bases of the junction left unmatched. Germline V gene lookup returns CDR1 MDHEN and CDR2 SYDVKM. The CDR3 here is CASSSYQGGMDTEAFF. CDR3 in DNA: TGTGCCAGCAGTTCCTACCAGGGGGGCATGGACACTGAAGCTTTCTTT.

The J gene is TRBJ2-3, the V gene TRBV9, with TRBD2 as a possible D gene (5 bases). Germline lookup yields CDR1 SGDLS and CDR2 YYNGEE. V lost 0 bases to trimming and J lost 9 bases, with 8 bases between them. The CDR3 extends over 12 amino acids. The CDR3 DNA reads TGTGCCAGCAGCGTAGCTCCGGGGACGCAGTATTTT. Translation gives CASSVAPGTQYF. The full variable domain, rest sourced from reference TRBV9 and TRBJ2-3, is DSGVTQTPKHLITATGQRVTLRCSPRSGDLSVYWYQQSLDQGLQFLIQYYNGEERAKGNILERFSAQQFPDLHSELNLSSLELGDSALYFCASSVAPGTQYFGPGTRLTVL.

This chain connects TRBV7-2 to TRBJ1-2, with D perhaps TRBD1 (5 bases). V lost 7 bases to trimming and J lost 5 bases, with 17 bases between them. The CDR3 runs 14 residues. Germline lookup yields CDR1 SGHTA and CDR2 FQGNSA. The CDR3 region is CASTLSGQGYGYTF. The CDR3 DNA reads TGTGCCAGCACCCTTAGTGGACAAGGATATGGCTACACCTTC.